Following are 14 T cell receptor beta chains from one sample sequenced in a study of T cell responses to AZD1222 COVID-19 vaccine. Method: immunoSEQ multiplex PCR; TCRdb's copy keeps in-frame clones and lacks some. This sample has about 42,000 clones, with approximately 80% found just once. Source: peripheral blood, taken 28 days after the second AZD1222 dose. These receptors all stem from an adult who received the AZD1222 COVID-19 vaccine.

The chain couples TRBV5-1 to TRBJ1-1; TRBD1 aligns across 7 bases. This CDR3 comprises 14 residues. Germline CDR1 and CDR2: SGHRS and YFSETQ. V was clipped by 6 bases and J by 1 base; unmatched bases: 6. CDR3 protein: CASMPGGSNTEAFF. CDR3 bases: TGCGCCAGCATGCCAGGGGGGTCGAACACTGAAGCTTTCTTT.

As DNA, the CDR3 is TGTGCCAGCACATGGAGGGGGGCCTACAATGAGCAGTTCTTC. Translation gives CASTWRGAYNEQFF. This chain joins TRBV6-5 and TRBJ2-1; D might be TRBD1 or TRBD2, each matching 6 bases. V dropped 7 bases and J dropped 2 bases, with 12 bases sitting between them. CDR3 length equals 14 residues. Germline lookup yields CDR1 MNHEY and CDR2 SVGAGI.

The CDR3, as DNA: TGTGCCAGTAGTATGAAGACAGGGACCCAGCTGACCCAGCATTTT. The encoded protein is CASSMKTGTQLTQHF. The V and J genes are TRBV19 and TRBJ1-5, with 7 nucleotides matching TRBD1. The CDR3 is 15 amino acids. J gave up 11 bases and V 3 bases, and 13 bases lay outside the gene matches. Germline V CDR1 and CDR2: LNHDA, SQIVND (reference sequence).

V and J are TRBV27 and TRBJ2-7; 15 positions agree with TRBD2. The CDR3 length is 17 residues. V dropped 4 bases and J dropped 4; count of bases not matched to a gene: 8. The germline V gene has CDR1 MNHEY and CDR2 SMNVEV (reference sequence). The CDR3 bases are TGTGCCAGCAGTTCCCCCCGGACTAGCGGGGGGGTGTACGAGCAGTACTTC. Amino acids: CASSSPRTSGGVYEQYF.

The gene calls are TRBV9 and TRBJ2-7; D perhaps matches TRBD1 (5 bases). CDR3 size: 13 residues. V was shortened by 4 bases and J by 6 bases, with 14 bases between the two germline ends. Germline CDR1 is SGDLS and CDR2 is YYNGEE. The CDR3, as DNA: TGTGCCAGCAGCCCGCAGGCCCAGGGCGAGCAGTACTTC. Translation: CASSPQAQGEQYF.

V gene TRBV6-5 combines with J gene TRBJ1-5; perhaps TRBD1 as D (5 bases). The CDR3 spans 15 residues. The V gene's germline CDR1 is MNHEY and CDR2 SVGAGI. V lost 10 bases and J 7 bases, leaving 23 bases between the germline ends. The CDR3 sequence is CATSIAGRANQPQHF. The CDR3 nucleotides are TGTGCCACCTCGATCGCGGGCAGGGCGAACCAGCCCCAGCATTTT.

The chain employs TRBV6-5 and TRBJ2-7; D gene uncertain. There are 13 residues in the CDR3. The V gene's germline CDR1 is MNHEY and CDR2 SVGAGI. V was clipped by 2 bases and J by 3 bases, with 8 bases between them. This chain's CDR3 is CASSYRDGYEQYF. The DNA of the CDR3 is TGTGCCAGCAGTTACAGAGACGGCTACGAGCAGTACTTC.

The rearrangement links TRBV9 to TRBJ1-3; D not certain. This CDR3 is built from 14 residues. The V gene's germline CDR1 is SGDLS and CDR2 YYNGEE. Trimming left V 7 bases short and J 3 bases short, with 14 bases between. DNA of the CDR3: TGTGCCAGCGGCGCCCAGCGCGATGGAAACACCATATATTTT. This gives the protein CASGAQRDGNTIYF. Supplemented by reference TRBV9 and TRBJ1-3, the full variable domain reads DSGVTQTPKHLITATGQRVTLRCSPRSGDLSVYWYQQSLDQGLQFLIQYYNGEERAKGNILERFSAQQFPDLHSELNLSSLELGDSALYFCASGAQRDGNTIYFGEGSWLTVV.

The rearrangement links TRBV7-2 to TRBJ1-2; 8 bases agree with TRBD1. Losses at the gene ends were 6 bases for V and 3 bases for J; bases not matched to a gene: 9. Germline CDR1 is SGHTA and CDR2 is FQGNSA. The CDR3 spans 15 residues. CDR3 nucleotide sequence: TGTGCCAGCAGACCAGACAGGGGAGGCTACTATGGCTACACCTTC. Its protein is CASRPDRGGYYGYTF.

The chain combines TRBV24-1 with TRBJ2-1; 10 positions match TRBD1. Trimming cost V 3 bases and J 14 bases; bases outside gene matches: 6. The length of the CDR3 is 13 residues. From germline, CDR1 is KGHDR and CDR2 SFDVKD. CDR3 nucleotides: TGTGCCACCAGTGATCCGGGACAGGGGCGGGAGTTCTTC. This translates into CATSDPGQGREFF.

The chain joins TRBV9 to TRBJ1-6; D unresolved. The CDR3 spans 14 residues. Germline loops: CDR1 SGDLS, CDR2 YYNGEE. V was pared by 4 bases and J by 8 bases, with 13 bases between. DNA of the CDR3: TGTGCCAGCAGCCCGCTGTCCGCTGATTCACCCCTCCACTTT. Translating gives CASSPLSADSPLHF.

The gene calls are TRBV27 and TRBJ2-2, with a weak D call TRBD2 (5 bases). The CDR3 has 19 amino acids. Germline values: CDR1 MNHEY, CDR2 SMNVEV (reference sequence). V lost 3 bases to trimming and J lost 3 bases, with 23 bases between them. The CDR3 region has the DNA TGTGCCAGCAGTTTTAGATATTTCGGGGATATGATGGACACCGGGGAGCTGTTTTTT. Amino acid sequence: CASSFRYFGDMMDTGELFF.

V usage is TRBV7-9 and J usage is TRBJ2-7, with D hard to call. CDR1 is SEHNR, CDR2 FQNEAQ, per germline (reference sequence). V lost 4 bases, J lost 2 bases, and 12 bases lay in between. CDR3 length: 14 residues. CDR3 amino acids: CASSSTGPTYEQYF. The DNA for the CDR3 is TGTGCCAGCAGCTCAACTGGGCCAACCTACGAGCAGTACTTC.

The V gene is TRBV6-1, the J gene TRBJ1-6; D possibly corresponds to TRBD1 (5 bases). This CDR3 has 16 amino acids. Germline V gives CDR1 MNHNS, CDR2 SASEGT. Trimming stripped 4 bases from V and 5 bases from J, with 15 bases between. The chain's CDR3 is CASSGATARHNSPLHF. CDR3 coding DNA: TGTGCCAGCAGTGGAGCGACAGCGAGACATAATTCACCCCTCCACTTT.